This passage covers 15 T cell receptor beta chains from one sample sequenced in a study of shared clonotypes between healthy human individuals. Generated by immunoSEQ multiplex PCR, the TCRdb table keeps only in-frame clones and is missing some. Of a few million clones in the sample, more than 90% were seen once. The sample was naive CD4+ T cells sorted from blood. This sample's subset: CD45RA+ positively selected. The receptors were sampled from a man between 18 and 29 years old in good health.

The CDR3 DNA reads as TGTGCCAGCAGTCATCGAGGACAGGGAGGCTACGAGCAGTACTTC. It encodes CASSHRGQGGYEQYF. The chain recombines TRBV27 with TRBJ2-7; TRBD1 agrees at 8 bases. This CDR3 is 15 amino acids long. J was trimmed by 3 bases and V by 5 bases; bases with no gene match: 9. Germline V gives CDR1 MNHEY, CDR2 SMNVEV (reference sequence).

The rearrangement joins TRBV30 to TRBJ1-4; no clear D gene. Per germline, CDR1 GTSNPN and CDR2 SVGIG (reference sequence). The ends were cut back, 4 bases at V and 4 bases at J, with 7 bases in the middle. This CDR3 has 12 amino acids. DNA for the CDR3: TGTGCCTGGATGGGTTTTAATGAAAAACTGTTTTTT. Translation gives CAWMGFNEKLFF.

J is TRBJ2-5 and V is TRBV6-1, with 8 bases identical to TRBD1. With 2 bases clipped from V and 5 bases from J, the junction kept 4 bases outside the gene matches. The CDR3 has 14 amino acids. Germline assignment: CDR1 MNHNS and CDR2 SASEGT. CDR3 residues: CASSERTGLETQYF. CDR3 DNA: TGTGCCAGCAGTGAAAGGACAGGGCTGGAGACCCAGTACTTC.

The chain has TRBV28 and TRBJ1-6; weak D call: TRBD1 (5 bases). V was cut by 10 bases and J by 8 bases, with 18 bases left in between. The germline CDR1 and CDR2 sequences are MDHEN and SYDVKM. The length of the CDR3 is 14 residues. The CDR3 DNA is TGTGCCACCCTAGGAGGGACTAAAGATTCACCCCTCCACTTT. Amino acid sequence: CATLGGTKDSPLHF.

The gene calls are TRBV29-1 and TRBJ1-2, with D possibly being TRBD1 (6 bases). The length of the CDR3 is 13 residues. Trimming removed 6 bases at V and 4 bases at J, with 15 bases between. CDR1 and CDR2 (germline): SQVTM, ANQGSEA. CDR3 sequence: CSVTGHLGYGYTF. The DNA for the CDR3 is TGCAGCGTGACAGGCCATCTAGGCTATGGCTACACCTTC.

The chain links TRBV9 to TRBJ2-2; D is possibly TRBD1 (5 bases). The CDR3 has 14 residues. Per the germline V gene, CDR1 is SGDLS and CDR2 is YYNGEE. V lost 4 bases, J lost 1 base, and 8 bases lay in between. CDR3 protein: CASSPQGNTGELFF. The DNA for the CDR3 is TGTGCCAGCAGCCCCCAGGGGAACACCGGGGAGCTGTTTTTT.

The J gene is TRBJ2-5, the V gene TRBV5-1; D gene unclear. The CDR3 is 12 residues long. The germline V gene has CDR1 SGHRS and CDR2 YFSETQ. V lost 4 bases to trimming and J lost 3 bases, with 7 bases between them. CDR3 DNA sequence: TGCGCCAGCAGCGTCAGAGAAGAGACCCAGTACTTC. It translates to CASSVREETQYF.

The rearrangement links TRBV28 to TRBJ1-1; 7 positions match TRBD1. The CDR3 length is 11 residues. Trimming cost V 6 bases and J 8 bases; bases outside gene matches: 3. Germline-derived CDR1 and CDR2 are MDHEN and SYDVKM. CDR3 region: CASRLTGEAFF. In DNA, the CDR3 is TGTGCCAGCAGACTGACAGGGGAAGCTTTCTTT.

This chain links TRBV5-6 with TRBJ1-5; D ambiguous. Germline V lookup: CDR1 SGHDT, CDR2 YYEEEE. The V end lost 2 bases, the J end lost 1 base, and 7 bases lay between the germline ends. This CDR3 has 14 amino acids. CDR3 bases: TGTGCCAGCAGCTTTGGGATGAGCAATCAGCCCCAGCATTTT. Protein: CASSFGMSNQPQHF.

Only one count was recorded for this clone. V usage is TRBV29-1 and J usage is TRBJ2-1, with TRBD1 matching 7 bases. V was pared by 2 bases and J by 5 bases, with 12 bases of the junction left unmatched. Germline V gene lookup returns CDR1 SQVTM and CDR2 ANQGSEA. The CDR3 contains 16 residues. The CDR3 DNA follows: TGCAGCGTTGAACGACAGGGTAGGCGTTTCGACAATGAGCAGTTCTTC. This encodes CSVERQGRRFDNEQFF.

The genes are TRBV7-2 and TRBJ1-5, with 7 bases that match TRBD1. This CDR3 contains 14 residues. Germline-derived CDR1 and CDR2 are SGHTA and FQGNSA. J gave up 3 bases and V 5 bases, and 4 bases lay outside the gene matches. Here the CDR3 DNA reads TGTGCCAGCAGCCGACAGGGCTTCAATCAGCCCCAGCATTTT. This encodes CASSRQGFNQPQHF.

The chain is built from TRBV28 and TRBJ2-2, with 8 positions matching TRBD1. The CDR3 is made up of 15 amino acids. V gave up 4 bases and J gave up 6 bases; unmatched junction bases: 7. The germline V gene has CDR1 MDHEN and CDR2 SYDVKM. Here the CDR3 reads CASSYRTGGAGELFF. The CDR3 coding sequence is TGTGCCAGCAGTTACCGAACAGGGGGTGCCGGGGAGCTGTTTTTT.

This clone was counted a single time. The chain recombines TRBV5-1 with TRBJ1-1; D is uncertain. Trimming took off 1 base at V and 5 bases at J, with 9 bases between the two ends. In germline, CDR1 is SGHRS, CDR2 YFSETQ. CDR3 length: 13 residues. CDR3: CASSLPGRTEAFF. Written as DNA, the CDR3 is TGCGCCAGCAGCTTGCCCGGGAGAACTGAAGCTTTCTTT.

V gene TRBV12-5 combines with J gene TRBJ2-1; D perhaps matches TRBD2 (5 bases). The CDR3 has 16 amino acids. CDR1 is LGHNT, CDR2 FRNRAP, per germline. Trimming removed 7 bases from V and 4 bases from J, with 20 bases in between. Here the CDR3 reads CASALGLADGYNEQFF. The CDR3 DNA reads TGTGCTAGTGCTCTCGGCCTAGCAGATGGATACAATGAGCAGTTCTTC.

As to this clone: This sample also contains other DNA sequences that code for the same CDR3. In DNA, the CDR3 is TGCGCCAGCAGTGAGTCCTACGAGCAGTACTTC. It yields the protein CASSESYEQYF. This chain joins TRBV10-1 and TRBJ2-7; D ambiguous. This CDR3 has 11 residues. Germline V gene sequence: CDR1 WNHNN, CDR2 SYGVQD (reference sequence). The V end lost 0 bases, the J end lost 3 bases, and 0 bases lay between the germline ends.